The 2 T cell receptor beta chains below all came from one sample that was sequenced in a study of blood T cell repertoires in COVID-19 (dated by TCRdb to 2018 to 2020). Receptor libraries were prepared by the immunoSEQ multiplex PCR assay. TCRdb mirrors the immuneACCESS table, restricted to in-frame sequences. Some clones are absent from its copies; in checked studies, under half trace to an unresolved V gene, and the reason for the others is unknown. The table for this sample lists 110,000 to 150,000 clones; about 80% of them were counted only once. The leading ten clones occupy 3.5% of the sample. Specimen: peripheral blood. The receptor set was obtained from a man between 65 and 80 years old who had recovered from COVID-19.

CDR3 protein: CASSQGQFEYF. CDR3 sequence (DNA): TGTGCCAGCAGCCAAGGACAGTTTGAGTACTTC. The chain couples TRBV3-1 (or the pseudogene TRBV3-2) to TRBJ2-5, with D possibly TRBD1 on 5 matching bases. Germline loops: CDR1 LGHDT, CDR2 YNNKEL (reference sequence). This CDR3 has 11 residues. V was pared by 1 base and J by 12 bases, with 9 bases between.

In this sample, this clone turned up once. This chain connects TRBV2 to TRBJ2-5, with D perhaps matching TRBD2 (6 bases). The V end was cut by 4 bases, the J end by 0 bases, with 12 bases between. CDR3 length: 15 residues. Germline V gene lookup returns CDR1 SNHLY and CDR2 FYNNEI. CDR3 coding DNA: TGTGCCAGCAGTGTTAGGCTAGCGTACCAAGAGACCCAGTACTTC. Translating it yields CASSVRLAYQETQYF. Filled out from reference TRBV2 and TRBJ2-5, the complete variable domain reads EPEVTQTPSHQVTQMGQEVILRCVPISNHLYFYWYRQILGQKVEFLVSFYNNEISEKSEIFDDQFSVERPDGSNFTLKIRSTKLEDSAMYFCASSVRLAYQETQYFGPGTRLLVL.